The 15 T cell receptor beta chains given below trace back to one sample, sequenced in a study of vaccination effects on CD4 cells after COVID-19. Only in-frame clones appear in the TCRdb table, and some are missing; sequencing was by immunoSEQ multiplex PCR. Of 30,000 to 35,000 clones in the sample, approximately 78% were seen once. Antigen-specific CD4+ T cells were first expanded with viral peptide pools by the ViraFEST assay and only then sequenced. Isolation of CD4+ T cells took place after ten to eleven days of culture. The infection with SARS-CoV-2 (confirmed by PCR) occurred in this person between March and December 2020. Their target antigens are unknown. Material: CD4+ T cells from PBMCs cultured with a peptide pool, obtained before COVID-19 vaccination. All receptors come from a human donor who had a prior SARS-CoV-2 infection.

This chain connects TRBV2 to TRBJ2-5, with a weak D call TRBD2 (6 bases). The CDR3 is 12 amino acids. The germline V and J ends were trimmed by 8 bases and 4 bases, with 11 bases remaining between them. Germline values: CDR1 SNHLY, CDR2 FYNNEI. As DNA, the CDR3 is TGTGCCAGCGGCGGGACTCGAGAGACCCAGTACTTC. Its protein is CASGGTRETQYF.

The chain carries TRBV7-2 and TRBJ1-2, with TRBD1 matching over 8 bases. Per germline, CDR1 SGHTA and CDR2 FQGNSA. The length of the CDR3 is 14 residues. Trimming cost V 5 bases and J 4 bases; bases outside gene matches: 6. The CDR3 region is CASSVQGVVYGYTF. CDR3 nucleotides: TGTGCCAGCAGCGTACAGGGGGTCGTCTATGGCTACACCTTC.

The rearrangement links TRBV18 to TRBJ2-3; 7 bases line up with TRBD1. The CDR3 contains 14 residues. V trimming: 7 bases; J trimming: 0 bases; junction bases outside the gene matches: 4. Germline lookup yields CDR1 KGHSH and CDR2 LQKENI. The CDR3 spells CASLRQGSTDTQYF. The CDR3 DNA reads TGTGCCAGCTTGCGACAGGGCAGCACAGATACGCAGTATTTT.

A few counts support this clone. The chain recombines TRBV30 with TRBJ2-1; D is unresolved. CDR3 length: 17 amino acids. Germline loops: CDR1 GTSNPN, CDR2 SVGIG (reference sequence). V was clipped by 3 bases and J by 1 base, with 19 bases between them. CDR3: CAWRPTQGLLSYNEQFF. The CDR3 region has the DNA TGTGCCTGGAGACCTACCCAAGGGCTACTATCCTACAATGAGCAGTTCTTC.

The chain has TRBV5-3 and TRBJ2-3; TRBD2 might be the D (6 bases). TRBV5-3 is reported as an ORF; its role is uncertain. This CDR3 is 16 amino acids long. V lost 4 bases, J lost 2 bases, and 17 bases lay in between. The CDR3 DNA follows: TGTGCCAGAAGCCCAATGACTAGGACCACCACAGATACGCAGTATTTT. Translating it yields CARSPMTRTTTDTQYF.

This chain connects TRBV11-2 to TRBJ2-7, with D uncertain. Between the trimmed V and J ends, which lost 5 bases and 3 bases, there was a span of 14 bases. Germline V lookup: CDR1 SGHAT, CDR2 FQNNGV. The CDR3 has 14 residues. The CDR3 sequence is CASSQAAAHYEQYF. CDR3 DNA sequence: TGTGCCAGCAGCCAGGCGGCAGCCCACTACGAGCAGTACTTC.

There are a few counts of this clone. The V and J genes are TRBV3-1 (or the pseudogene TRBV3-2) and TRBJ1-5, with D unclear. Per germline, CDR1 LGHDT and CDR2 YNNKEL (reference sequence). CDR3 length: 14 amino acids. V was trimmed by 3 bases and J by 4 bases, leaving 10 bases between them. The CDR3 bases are TGTGCCAGCAGCCATCTAGGAGGTAATCAGCCCCAGCATTTT. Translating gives CASSHLGGNQPQHF.

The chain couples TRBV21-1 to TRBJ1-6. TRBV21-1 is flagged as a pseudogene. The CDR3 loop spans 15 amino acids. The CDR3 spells CASSKETWGNSPLHF. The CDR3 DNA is TGTGCCAGCAGCAAAGAAACCTGGGGTAATTCACCCCTCCACTTT.

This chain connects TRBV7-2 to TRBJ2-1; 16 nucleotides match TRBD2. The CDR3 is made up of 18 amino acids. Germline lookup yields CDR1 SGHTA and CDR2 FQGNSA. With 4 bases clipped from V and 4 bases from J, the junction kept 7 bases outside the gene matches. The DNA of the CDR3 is TGTGCCAGCAGCTCCCGAGGGACTAGCGGGGGGGTGTACAATGAGCAGTTCTTC. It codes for CASSSRGTSGGVYNEQFF.

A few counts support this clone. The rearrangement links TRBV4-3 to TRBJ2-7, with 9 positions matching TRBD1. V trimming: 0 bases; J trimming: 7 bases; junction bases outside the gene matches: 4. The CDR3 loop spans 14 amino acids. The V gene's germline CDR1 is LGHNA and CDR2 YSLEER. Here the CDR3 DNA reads TGCGCCAGCAGCCAAGATACAGGGGGCATGGAGCAGTACTTC. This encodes CASSQDTGGMEQYF.

CDR3 nucleotide sequence: TGTGCCAGCAGCGTAGAGGGAGTATGGGGCACAGATACGCAGTATTTT. Encoded protein: CASSVEGVWGTDTQYF. The chain employs TRBV9 and TRBJ2-3; tentative D call: TRBD2 (5 bases). The CDR3 covers 16 residues. Trimming stripped 0 bases from V and 1 base from J, with 12 bases between. Per the germline V gene, CDR1 is SGDLS and CDR2 is YYNGEE.

The CDR3 bases are TGTGCCAGCAGCAGACTAGATCTCGAGCAGTACTTC. This codes for CASSRLDLEQYF. This sequence joins TRBV7-9 and TRBJ2-7; D perhaps matches TRBD2 (6 bases). The V and J ends lost 5 bases and 6 bases respectively, with 11 bases between them. This CDR3 spans 12 amino acids. The germline CDR1 and CDR2 sequences are SEHNR and FQNEAQ (reference sequence).

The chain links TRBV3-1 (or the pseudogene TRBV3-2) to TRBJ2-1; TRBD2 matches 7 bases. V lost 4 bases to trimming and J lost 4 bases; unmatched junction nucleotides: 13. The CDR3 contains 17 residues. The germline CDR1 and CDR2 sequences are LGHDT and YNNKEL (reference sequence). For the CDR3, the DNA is TGTGCCAGCAGCCGTCGACGAGCGGGGCCACTATACAATGAGCAGTTCTTC. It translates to CASSRRRAGPLYNEQFF.

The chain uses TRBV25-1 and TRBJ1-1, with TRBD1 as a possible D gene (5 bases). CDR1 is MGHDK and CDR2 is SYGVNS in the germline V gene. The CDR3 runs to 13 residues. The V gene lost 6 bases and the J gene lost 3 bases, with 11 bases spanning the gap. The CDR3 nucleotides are TGTGCCAGCAGAACAGACAGTTACACTGAAGCTTTCTTT. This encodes CASRTDSYTEAFF.

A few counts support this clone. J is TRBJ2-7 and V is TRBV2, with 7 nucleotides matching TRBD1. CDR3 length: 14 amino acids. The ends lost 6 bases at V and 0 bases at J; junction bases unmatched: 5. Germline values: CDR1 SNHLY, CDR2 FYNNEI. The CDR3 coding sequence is TGTGCCAGCAGGGGACAGCCTAGCTCCTACGAGCAGTACTTC. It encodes CASRGQPSSYEQYF.